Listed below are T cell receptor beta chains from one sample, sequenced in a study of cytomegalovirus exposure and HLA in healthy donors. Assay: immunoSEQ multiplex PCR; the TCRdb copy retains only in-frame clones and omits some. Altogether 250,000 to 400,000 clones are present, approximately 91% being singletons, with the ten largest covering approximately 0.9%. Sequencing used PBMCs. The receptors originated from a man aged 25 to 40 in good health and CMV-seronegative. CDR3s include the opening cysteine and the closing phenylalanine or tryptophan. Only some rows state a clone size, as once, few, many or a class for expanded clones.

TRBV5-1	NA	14	CASSPQGSGNTIYF
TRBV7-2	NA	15	CASSSSRGGTYEQYF
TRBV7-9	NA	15	CASSRGDSLNQPQHF
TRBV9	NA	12	CASSPQGAEAFF
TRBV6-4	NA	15	CASSDSASGGKELFF
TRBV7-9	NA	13	CASSQTPQETQYF
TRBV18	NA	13	CASSPGLSYEQYF
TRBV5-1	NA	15	CASSLTGTVDYEQYF
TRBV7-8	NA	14	CASSPGTTAYEQYF
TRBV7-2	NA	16	CASSLTGGTGRGEQFF
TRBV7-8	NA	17	CASSSSPGQGSQETQYF
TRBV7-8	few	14	CASSSTSGSWEQYF
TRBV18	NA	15	CASSTQGAGTDTQYF
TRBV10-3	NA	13	CAISEDSGYGYTF
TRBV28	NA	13	CASRELYNYGYTF
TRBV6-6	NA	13	CASGQGITQPQHF
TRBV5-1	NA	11	CASSTAYEQYF
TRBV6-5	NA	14	CASIEDRVNTEAFF
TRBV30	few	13	CATHRNLNEKLFF
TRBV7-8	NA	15	CASSLGTGHNSPLHF
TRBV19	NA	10	CASGGYTIYF
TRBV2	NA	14	CASSPTGIADTQYF
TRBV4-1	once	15	CASSQTALAFYEQYF
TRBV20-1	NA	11	CSVTGDTEAFF
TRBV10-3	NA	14	CAISVQGADTEAFF
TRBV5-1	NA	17	CASSFLAGATNTGELFF
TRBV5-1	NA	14	CASSSLKGEKGYTF
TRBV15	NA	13	CATSSSGANVLTF
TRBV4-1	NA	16	CASSQVGTSGLDTQYF
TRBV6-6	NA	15	CASRPQGAGANVLTF
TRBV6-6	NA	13	CASTGGGNTEAFF
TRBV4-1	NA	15	CASSQAGGTKDTQYF
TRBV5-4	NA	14	CASSFQGTKHEQYF
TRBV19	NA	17	CASQKTGGRPFGDEQYF
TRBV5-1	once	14	CASSPGEVYNEQFF
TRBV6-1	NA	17	CASSEDGSGGAGETQYF
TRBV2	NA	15	CASSLAGGPLDEQFF
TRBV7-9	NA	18	CASSGTTDTGVLNTEAFF
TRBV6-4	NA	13	CASSGTGNNEQFF
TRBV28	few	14	CASSATTGNTEAFF
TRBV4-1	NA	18	CASSQVERGLGGNSPLHF
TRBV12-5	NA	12	CASGLGMREQYF
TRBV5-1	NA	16	CASSAGTGGVWAEAFF
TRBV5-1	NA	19	CASRTSGGAYPPDTGELFF
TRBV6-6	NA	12	CASSYRDTGYTF
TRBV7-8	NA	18	CASKGGGGTRDDYNEQFF
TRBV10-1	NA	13	CAVSRASTDTQYF
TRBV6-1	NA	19	CASSERGQGVIGPGNTIYF
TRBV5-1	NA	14	CASSAGGPYNEQFF
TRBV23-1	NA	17	CASSHPGQASRRNEQFF
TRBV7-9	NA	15	CASSTAQGRVTEAFF
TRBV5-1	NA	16	CASSLAAADTTGELFF
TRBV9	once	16	CASSVTVAERFYEQYF
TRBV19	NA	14	CASRPGQGHYEQYF